These 5 T cell receptor beta chains share one sample of origin, sequenced in a study of cytomegalovirus exposure and HLA in healthy donors. PCR involved 60 Vbeta and 13 Jbeta primers. Generated by immunoSEQ multiplex PCR, the TCRdb table keeps only in-frame clones and is missing some. The data hold about 160,000 clones, with around nine tenths observed a single time. Sample: PBMCs. The receptors originated from a woman in her twenties or thirties in good health and CMV-seronegative.

This chain connects TRBV11-2 to TRBJ2-7, with 7 bases aligning to TRBD1. The germline CDR1 and CDR2 sequences are SGHAT and FQNNGV. The CDR3 sequence is 14 residues long. Trimming cost V 2 bases and J 11 bases; bases outside gene matches: 12. The DNA for the CDR3 is TGTGCCAGCAGCTTACAACAGGGGAAGAAGTTGGAGTACTTC. This codes for CASSLQQGKKLEYF. Variable domain in full (rest from reference TRBV11-2 and TRBJ2-7): EAGVAQSPRYKIIEKRQSVAFWCNPISGHATLYWYQQILGQGPKLLIQFQNNGVVDDSQLPKDRFSAERLKGVDSTLKIQPAKLEDSAVYLCASSLQQGKKLEYFGPGTRLTVT.

The rearrangement links TRBV30 to TRBJ2-7, with TRBD1 identical over 8 bases. This CDR3 has 14 amino acids. CDR1 is GTSNPN and CDR2 is SVGIG in the germline V gene (reference sequence). Trimming at V came to 0 bases and at J to 3 bases, leaving 4 bases not matched to a gene. This chain's CDR3 is CAWSVQGGGYEQYF. The CDR3, as DNA: TGTGCCTGGAGTGTACAGGGGGGCGGCTACGAGCAGTACTTC.

The chain is built from TRBV18 and TRBJ1-4, with unresolved D. This CDR3 contains 13 residues. Germline V gene lookup returns CDR1 KGHSH and CDR2 LQKENI. V was trimmed by 4 bases and J by 7 bases, leaving 10 bases between them. The CDR3 loop is CASSLREGEKLFF. As DNA, the CDR3 is TGTGCCAGCTCACTCCGGGAGGGTGAAAAACTGTTTTTT. Full variable domain (remainder filled in from reference TRBV18 and TRBJ1-4): NAGVMQNPRHLVRRRGQEARLRCSPMKGHSHVYWYRQLPEEGLKFMVYLQKENIIDESGMPKERFSAEFPKEGPSILRIQQVVRGDSAAYFCASSLREGEKLFFGSGTQLSVL.

V usage is TRBV5-1 and J usage is TRBJ2-5, with 10 bases matching TRBD2. V gave up 2 bases and J gave up 4 bases; unmatched junction bases: 14. CDR3 length equals 18 residues. CDR1 and CDR2 from the germline V gene are SGHRS and YFSETQ. The DNA for the CDR3 is TGCGCCAGCAGCTTACGTTCAGCGGGAGGGCCGGGGGGAGAGACCCAGTACTTC. Translated: CASSLRSAGGPGGETQYF.

J is TRBJ1-4 and V is TRBV7-8; no firm D call. V was cut by 0 bases and J by 10 bases, with 9 bases left in between. The V gene's germline CDR1 is SGHVS and CDR2 FQNEAQ. The CDR3 covers 13 residues. CDR3 DNA sequence: TGTGCCAGCAGCTTAGCTCAACCGGGAAAACTGTTTTTT. Amino acid sequence: CASSLAQPGKLFF.